The 3 T cell receptor beta chains given below trace back to one sample, sequenced in a study of T cell responses to AZD1222 COVID-19 vaccine. Produced via immunoSEQ multiplex PCR; TCRdb's table is partial and in-frame only. In the table there are some 100,000 clones, 88% of which are singletons. The source material was peripheral blood, sampled on day 0 of AZD1222 vaccination. The receptor set was obtained from an adult in good health.

The chain is built from TRBV10-2 and TRBJ2-3; the D gene is possibly TRBD1 (6 bases). V dropped 4 bases and J dropped 8 bases, with 7 bases sitting between them. Germline V gene lookup returns CDR1 WSHSY and CDR2 SAAADI. The CDR3 contains 11 residues. In DNA, the CDR3 is TGCGCCAGCAGTGTAGGGGGTACGCAGTATTTT. Translation gives CASSVGGTQYF.

This clone was detected only once. The chain is built from TRBV23-1 and TRBJ2-1; 9 bases line up with TRBD2. TRBV23-1 is known as an ORF, though its function is uncertain. The V segment lost 0 bases and the J segment 7 bases; nucleotides outside the gene matches: 7. The CDR3 has 16 residues. CDR3 in amino acids: CASSQSAGGLANEQFF. The CDR3 DNA reads TGCGCCAGCAGTCAATCTGCGGGGGGACTAGCAAATGAGCAGTTCTTC.

This clone came up once. This rearrangement joins TRBV19 to TRBJ2-3, with 11 bases fitting TRBD2. The CDR3 is 16 amino acids. Germline CDR1 LNHDA, CDR2 SQIVND (reference sequence). V dropped 3 bases and J dropped 2; count of bases not matched to a gene: 4. CDR3 region: CASSMASGRLTDTQYF. As DNA, the CDR3 is TGTGCCAGTAGTATGGCTAGCGGGAGGCTCACAGATACGCAGTATTTT.